This T cell receptor (beta chain) appears in the sequencing data of a study of technical replicates of blood from several donors. This clone was seen just once. Data came from immunoSEQ multiplex PCR; TCRdb stores just in-frame clones and leaves some out. The sample comprises 77,000 or so clones, roughly 89% of which are singletons, and approximately 0.4% rests with the top ten. The germline V gene encodes CDR1 MNHEY and CDR2 SVGAGI. Unmatched junction bases numbered 4, after V lost 2 bases and J lost 5 bases. The CDR3 length is 14 residues. The rearrangement joins TRBV6-5 to TRBJ2-7; TRBD1 aligns across 9 bases. The sequenced material came from T cells isolated from PBMCs. The TCR was taken from a human donor in good health. The CDR3 reads CASSYTTGGHEQYF. The CDR3 bases are TGTGCCAGCAGTTACACGACAGGGGGGCACGAGCAGTACTTC.